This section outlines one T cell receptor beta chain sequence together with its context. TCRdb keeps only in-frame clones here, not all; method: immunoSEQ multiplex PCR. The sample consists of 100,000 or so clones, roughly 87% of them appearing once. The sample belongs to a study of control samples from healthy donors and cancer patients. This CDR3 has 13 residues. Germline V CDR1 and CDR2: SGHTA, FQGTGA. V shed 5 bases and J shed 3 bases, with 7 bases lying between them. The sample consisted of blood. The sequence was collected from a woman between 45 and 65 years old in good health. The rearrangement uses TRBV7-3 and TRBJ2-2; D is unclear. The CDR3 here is CASSTGHTGELFF. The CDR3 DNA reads TGTGCCAGCAGCACCGGACACACCGGGGAGCTGTTTTTT.